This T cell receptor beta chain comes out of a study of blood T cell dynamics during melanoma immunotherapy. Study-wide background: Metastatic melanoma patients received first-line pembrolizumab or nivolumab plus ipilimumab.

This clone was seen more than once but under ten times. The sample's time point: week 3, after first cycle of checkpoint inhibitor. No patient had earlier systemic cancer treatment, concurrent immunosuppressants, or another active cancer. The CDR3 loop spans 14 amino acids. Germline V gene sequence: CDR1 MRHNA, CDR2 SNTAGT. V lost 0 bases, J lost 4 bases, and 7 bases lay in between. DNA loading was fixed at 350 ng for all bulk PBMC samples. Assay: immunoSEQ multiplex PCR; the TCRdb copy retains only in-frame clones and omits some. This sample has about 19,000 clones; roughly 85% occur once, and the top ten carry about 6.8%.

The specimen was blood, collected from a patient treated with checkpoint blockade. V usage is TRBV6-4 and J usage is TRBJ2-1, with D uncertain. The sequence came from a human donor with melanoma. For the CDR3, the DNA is TGTGCCAGCAGTGACTCGACGGATTACAATGAGCAGTTCTTC. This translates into CASSDSTDYNEQFF.